This is a list of T cell receptor beta chains from one sample in a study of metastatic and nonmetastatic thyroid tumors. TCRdb reanalyzed the PCR reads via MiXCR. This sample has about 13,000 clones; roughly 25% occur once, and the top ten carry around 12%. Sequencing was carried out using adjacent normal tissue. All receptors come from a female donor with papillary thyroid cancer or a benign thyroid nodule (not recorded which). Some clones in this sample may be carry-over from other donors' samples. The CDR3 runs from the conserved cysteine through the conserved F or W. The order of the fields is J gene, D gene, V gene, clone size, CDR3 protein, CDR3 DNA. D genes are given only for firm matches. The listing skips clone size in some rows; elsewhere it reads once, few, many or a size class.

TRBJ1-2	TRBD1	TRBV4-1	-	CASSQPRTGGNYGYTF	TGCGCCAGCAGCCAACCCAGAACAGGGGGCAACTATGGCTACACCTTC
TRBJ2-7	-	TRBV4-1	many	CASSPSGTGSGYEQYF	TGCGCCAGCAGCCCAAGTGGTACCGGGTCGGGATACGAGCAGTACTTC
TRBJ2-7	-	TRBV4-1	medium-sized	CASSQGLAYEQYF	TGCGCCAGCAGCCAAGGACTAGCCTACGAGCAGTACTTC
TRBJ1-6	TRBD1	TRBV9	many	CASSPTGQGDSPLHF	TGTGCCAGCAGCCCAACCGGACAGGGGGATTCACCCCTCCACTTT
TRBJ2-1	-	TRBV2	-	CASSPRSRWNEQFF	TGTGCCAGCAGTCCCCGGTCACGTTGGAATGAGCAGTTCTTC
TRBJ2-7	TRBD2	TRBV6-2/TRBV6-3	-	CASRRLAGDPEQYF	TGTGCCAGCAGGCGACTAGCGGGAGACCCCGAGCAGTACTTC
TRBJ2-3	-	TRBV14	many	CASSLADTQYF	TGTGCCAGCAGCCTGGCAGATACGCAGTATTTT
TRBJ2-7	-	TRBV28	-	CASSFKGGEQYF	TGTGCCAGCAGTTTCAAGGGAGGCGAGCAGTACTTC
TRBJ1-1	TRBD1	TRBV20-1	-	CSAGPSGTGRGTEAFF	TGCAGTGCTGGGCCCTCCGGGACAGGGAGGGGGACTGAAGCTTTCTTT
TRBJ1-2	TRBD1	TRBV19	-	CASSSLSEGADNYGYTF	TGTGCCAGTAGTTCATTGTCCGAGGGGGCTGATAACTATGGCTACACCTTC
TRBJ2-1	TRBD2	TRBV6-1	-	CASSEVGSRLAESSYNEQFF	TGTGCCAGCAGTGAAGTGGGGTCAAGACTAGCGGAAAGCTCCTACAATGAGCAGTTCTTC
TRBJ1-1	-	TRBV18	many	CASSPVVGNTEAFF	TGTGCCAGCTCACCAGTCGTGGGGAACACTGAAGCTTTCTTT
TRBJ2-7	TRBD1	TRBV11-2	-	CASSLTGGINEQYF	TGTGCCAGCAGCCTAACAGGGGGGATCAACGAGCAGTACTTC
TRBJ2-7	-	TRBV7-3	-	CASSQAGGYSYEQYF	TGTGCCAGCAGCCAGGCAGGGGGGTACTCCTACGAGCAGTACTTC
TRBJ2-7	-	TRBV2	few	CASSTGLYEQYF	TGTGCCAGCAGCACAGGCCTCTACGAGCAGTACTTC
TRBJ2-3	TRBD2	TRBV11-2	-	CASSPQAGRTDTQYF	TGTGCCAGCAGCCCCCAAGCGGGACGCACAGATACGCAGTATTTT
TRBJ1-1	-	TRBV2	medium-sized	CASTQGRRFSTEAFF	TGTGCCAGCACCCAGGGCCGAAGGTTTTCCACTGAAGCTTTCTTT
TRBJ2-7	-	TRBV6-1	medium-sized	CASSEVPHEQYF	TGTGCCAGCAGTGAAGTCCCCCACGAGCAGTACTTC
TRBJ2-3	TRBD2	TRBV6-1	medium-sized	CALGEGRTDTQYF	TGTGCCTTAGGGGAGGGTCGGACAGATACGCAGTATTTT
TRBJ2-5	-	TRBV7-3	-	CASSLNSGVKETQYF	TGTGCCAGCAGCTTGAATTCAGGAGTGAAAGAGACCCAGTACTTC
TRBJ1-2	-	TRBV12-3/TRBV12-4	medium-sized	CASSLQAGPFYGYTF	TGTGCCAGCAGTTTACAGGCAGGCCCCTTCTATGGCTACACCTTC
TRBJ1-2	-	TRBV6-2/TRBV6-3	-	CASSYSGTSYGYTF	TGTGCCAGCAGTTACTCGGGGACGTCTTATGGCTACACCTTC
TRBJ1-2	-	TRBV12-3/TRBV12-4	-	CASSLATFGGYTF	TGTGCCAGCAGTTTAGCCACTTTCGGGGGCTACACCTTC
TRBJ2-7	-	TRBV15	few	CATSRDSTFSSYEQYF	TGTGCCACCAGCAGAGATTCAACTTTTAGCTCCTACGAGCAGTACTTC
TRBJ1-2	-	TRBV16	many	CASSQSRDSFLGYTF	TGTGCCAGCAGCCAATCCCGGGACTCCTTTCTTGGCTACACCTTC
TRBJ2-1	-	TRBV7-8	many	CASSPIEGHFSYNEQFF	TGTGCCAGCAGCCCAATAGAGGGACACTTTTCCTACAATGAGCAGTTCTTC
TRBJ2-7	-	TRBV6-5	medium-sized	CASSYSRAQAAYEQYF	TGTGCCAGCAGTTACTCGAGGGCCCAGGCAGCCTACGAGCAGTACTTC
TRBJ2-1	TRBD1	TRBV28	few	CASSPDRGRNNEQFF	TGTGCCAGCAGTCCCGACAGGGGGCGGAACAATGAGCAGTTCTTC
TRBJ1-2	-	TRBV7-9	-	CVSRDTGYGYTF	TGTGTCAGCAGGGACACGGGCTATGGCTACACCTTC
TRBJ2-7	-	TRBV20-1	few	CSAIRIRGVTGAYEQCF	TGCAGTGCTATTAGAATTCGGGGAGTGACAGGTGCCTACGAGCAGTGCTTC
TRBJ2-5	-	TRBV5-1	-	CASSLVPGPETQYF	TGCGCCAGCAGCTTGGTTCCAGGCCCAGAGACCCAGTACTTC
TRBJ2-4	TRBD2	TRBV11-3	many	CASSFRTSGSGGKNIQYF	TGTGCCAGCAGCTTTAGGACTAGCGGGAGTGGGGGCAAAAACATTCAGTACTTC
TRBJ1-5	TRBD1	TRBV20-1	-	CSAREPTGQGNQPQHF	TGCAGTGCTAGAGAACCCACGGGACAGGGCAATCAGCCCCAGCATTTT
TRBJ1-2	-	TRBV6-5	few	CASSYGGRYPGYTF	TGTGCCAGCAGTTACGGGGGCAGGTACCCGGGCTACACCTTC
TRBJ1-1	TRBD1	TRBV20-1	many	CSAPQTGMDLNTEAFF	TGCAGTGCCCCACAGACAGGGATGGACTTGAACACTGAAGCTTTCTTT
TRBJ2-3	TRBD2	TRBV12-3/TRBV12-4	-	CASSLQAGGGEDTQYF	TGTGCCAGCAGTCTACAGGCGGGAGGGGGGGAAGATACGCAGTATTTT
TRBJ1-6	-	TRBV6-2/TRBV6-3	few	CASSIWNPPLHF	TGTGCCAGCAGCATATGGAATCCACCCCTCCACTTT